A selection of T cell receptor beta chains follows, all from one sample in a study of T cell changes during pregnancy in multiple sclerosis. Sequenced by immunoSEQ multiplex PCR; TCRdb stores in-frame clones only, minus some. This sample has roughly 40,000 clones, with almost 95% found just once. The sample consisted of CD4+ T cells from peripheral blood mononuclear cells, taken before pregnancy. Every receptor here comes from a female donor with multiple sclerosis, enrolled in a pregnancy study. Both conserved end residues are part of each CDR3. A D gene is named only where the DNA matches it firmly. Some rows mark clone size as missing; the rest say once, few, many or name a class of expanded clone.

CDR3nt: TGCAGCGCCGCTCGGGAAGAGACCCAGTACTTC
CDR3aa: CSAAREETQYF
abundance: NA
v_gene: TRBV29-1
d_gene: NA
j_gene: TRBJ2-5

CDR3nt: TGCGCCAGCAGTCAATCGACAGGGGATTACACCGGGGAGCTGTTTTTT
CDR3aa: CASSQSTGDYTGELFF
abundance: NA
v_gene: TRBV23-1
d_gene: TRBD1
j_gene: TRBJ2-2

CDR3nt: TGTGCCAGCTCACCGTCCAGGGTCCTCTCTGGAAACACCATATATTTT
CDR3aa: CASSPSRVLSGNTIYF
abundance: NA
v_gene: TRBV18
d_gene: NA
j_gene: TRBJ1-3

CDR3nt: TGTGCCAGCAGCTTAAAAGGGACTAGGGTTACGGATACGCAGTATTTT
CDR3aa: CASSLKGTRVTDTQYF
abundance: NA
v_gene: TRBV5-6
d_gene: TRBD2
j_gene: TRBJ2-3

CDR3nt: TGTGCCAGTAGTATACGGGGACAGGGCCGTAGCAATCAGCCCCAGCATTTT
CDR3aa: CASSIRGQGRSNQPQHF
abundance: NA
v_gene: TRBV19
d_gene: TRBD1
j_gene: TRBJ1-5

CDR3nt: TGCAGCGGGGGGGGCGCGGGGGAGACCCAGTACTTC
CDR3aa: CSGGGAGETQYF
abundance: NA
v_gene: TRBV29-1
d_gene: NA
j_gene: TRBJ2-5

CDR3nt: TGTGCCAGCAGCCACGGGACAGTACTTAACACTGAAGCTTTCTTT
CDR3aa: CASSHGTVLNTEAFF
abundance: NA
v_gene: TRBV11-1
d_gene: TRBD1
j_gene: TRBJ1-1

CDR3nt: TGTGCCAGCAGTGAAGGTTGGCAGGGGTCGGCAGAGACCCAGTACTTC
CDR3aa: CASSEGWQGSAETQYF
abundance: NA
v_gene: TRBV6-1
d_gene: NA
j_gene: TRBJ2-5

CDR3nt: TGTGCCAGCAGCTTGATCGGAGAGGAGCAGTTCTTC
CDR3aa: CASSLIGEEQFF
abundance: NA
v_gene: TRBV5-4
d_gene: NA
j_gene: TRBJ2-1

CDR3nt: TGTGCCAGCAGCCAGAATAGTAACAGGGCTGGGGCCAACGTCCTGACTTTC
CDR3aa: CASSQNSNRAGANVLTF
abundance: NA
v_gene: TRBV4-2
d_gene: NA
j_gene: TRBJ2-6

CDR3nt: TGTGCCAGCTCACCAGTAGCCGGTACTAGCGGGAGCCATGAGCAGTTCTTC
CDR3aa: CASSPVAGTSGSHEQFF
abundance: NA
v_gene: TRBV18
d_gene: TRBD2
j_gene: TRBJ2-1

CDR3nt: TGTGCCAGCAGTTTACCTCCCAGAAACATTCAGTACTTC
CDR3aa: CASSLPPRNIQYF
abundance: NA
v_gene: TRBV28
d_gene: NA
j_gene: TRBJ2-4

CDR3nt: TGTGCCAGCAGGACTCCGCAGAGTGCGCAGTATTTT
CDR3aa: CASRTPQSAQYF
abundance: NA
v_gene: TRBV6-5
d_gene: NA
j_gene: TRBJ2-3

CDR3nt: TGTGCCAGCAGTAAGGGCACAGGGTTCGAGGAAAAACTGTTTTTT
CDR3aa: CASSKGTGFEEKLFF
abundance: once
v_gene: TRBV6-5
d_gene: NA
j_gene: TRBJ1-4

CDR3nt: TGTGCCAGCAGCTTGCGTAGCGAGAGTGAGCAGTTCTTC
CDR3aa: CASSLRSESEQFF
abundance: NA
v_gene: TRBV11-3
d_gene: NA
j_gene: TRBJ2-1

CDR3nt: TGTGCCAGCAGTTCCGGGACAGGGTTCCTCTACGAGCAGTACTTC
CDR3aa: CASSSGTGFLYEQYF
abundance: NA
v_gene: TRBV28
d_gene: TRBD1
j_gene: TRBJ2-7